What follows describes a single T cell receptor beta chain. Per the original data handling: It was from reference gene primer amplification that nucleated cell counts were estimated. Repertoires were generated with immunoSEQ multiplex PCR, while TCRdb's copy carries only in-frame clones and drops some. Clonal size and the V and J genes are those of that table, whereas D and trimming came from the DNA. This table has a few hundred thousand clones, about 80% appearing once. These data come from a study of blood T cell repertoires in COVID-19. Study overall: Sites in the United States, Italy and Spain provided acute and convalescent COVID-19 samples.

The CDR3 is made up of 12 amino acids. V shed 4 bases and J shed 7 bases, with 9 bases lying between them. CDR1 and CDR2 from the germline V gene are MGHRA and YSYEKL. This receptor was taken from a woman of 80 years or more with acute or convalescent COVID-19. The chain couples TRBV4-1 to TRBJ2-3; possibly TRBD1 for D (5 bases). What was sequenced was peripheral blood. This CDR3 is CASSRDSHTQYF. CDR3 DNA sequence: TGCGCCAGCAGCCGAGACAGTCATACGCAGTATTTT.